The present TCR beta chain was sequenced within a study of T cells in tuberculosis. Looking at the study overall: T cells were selected with CD1B tetramers loaded with glucose monomycolate.

Trimming left V 1 base short and J 0 bases short, with 12 bases between. Germline values: CDR1 SGHTA, CDR2 FQGNSA. This CDR3 contains 16 residues. After thawing and overnight rest, PBMC were stained with GMM-loaded CD1B tetramer, viability dye and anti-CD3 for sorting. CD1B tetramers were loaded with Rhodococcus equi-derived C32 glucose monomycolate. Tetramer-sorted PBMC had been CD14 monocyte-depleted before freezing. Produced via immunoSEQ multiplex PCR; TCRdb's table is partial and in-frame only. Of 80,000 to 100,000 clones listed, approximately 91% were seen once; the top ten hold under 2.5%. The sample consisted of CD1b-GMM tetramer-negative cells sorted from PBMCs. The sequence derives from an adult woman with latent tuberculosis. The genes are TRBV7-2 and TRBJ1-2, with D perhaps TRBD1 (5 bases). CDR3 loop: CASSLVTGAPNYGYTF. CDR3 sequence (DNA): TGTGCCAGCAGCTTAGTTACAGGCGCCCCTAACTATGGCTACACCTTC. Filled out from reference TRBV7-2 and TRBJ1-2, the complete variable domain reads GAGVSQSPSNKVTEKGKDVELRCDPISGHTALYWYRQSLGQGLEFLIYFQGNSAPDKSGLPSDRFSAERTGGSVSTLTIQRTQQEDSAVYLCASSLVTGAPNYGYTFGSGTRLTVV.